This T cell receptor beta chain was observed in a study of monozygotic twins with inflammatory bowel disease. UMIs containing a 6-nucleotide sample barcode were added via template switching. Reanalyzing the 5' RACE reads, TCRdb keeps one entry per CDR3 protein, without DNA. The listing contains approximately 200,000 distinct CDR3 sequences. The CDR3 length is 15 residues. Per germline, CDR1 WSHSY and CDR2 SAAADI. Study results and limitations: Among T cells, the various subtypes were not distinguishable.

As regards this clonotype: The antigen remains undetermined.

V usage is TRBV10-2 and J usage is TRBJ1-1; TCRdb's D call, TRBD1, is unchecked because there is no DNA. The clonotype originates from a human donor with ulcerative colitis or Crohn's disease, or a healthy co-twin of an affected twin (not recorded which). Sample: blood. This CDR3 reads CASSRDREWRTEAFF.